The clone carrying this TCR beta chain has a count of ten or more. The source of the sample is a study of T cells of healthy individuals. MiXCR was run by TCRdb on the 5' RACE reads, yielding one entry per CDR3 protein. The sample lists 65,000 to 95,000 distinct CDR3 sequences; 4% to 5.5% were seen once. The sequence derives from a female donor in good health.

In nucleotides, the CDR3 is TGCAGTGCTTTCGGACTGAACACTGAAGCTTTCTTT. Its translation is CSAFGLNTEAFF. The chain is built from TRBV20-1 and TRBJ1-1; D gene ambiguous. The germline V gene encodes CDR1 DFQATT and CDR2 SNEGSKA (reference sequence). V shed 5 bases and J shed 0 bases, with 7 bases lying between them. This CDR3 comprises 12 residues.